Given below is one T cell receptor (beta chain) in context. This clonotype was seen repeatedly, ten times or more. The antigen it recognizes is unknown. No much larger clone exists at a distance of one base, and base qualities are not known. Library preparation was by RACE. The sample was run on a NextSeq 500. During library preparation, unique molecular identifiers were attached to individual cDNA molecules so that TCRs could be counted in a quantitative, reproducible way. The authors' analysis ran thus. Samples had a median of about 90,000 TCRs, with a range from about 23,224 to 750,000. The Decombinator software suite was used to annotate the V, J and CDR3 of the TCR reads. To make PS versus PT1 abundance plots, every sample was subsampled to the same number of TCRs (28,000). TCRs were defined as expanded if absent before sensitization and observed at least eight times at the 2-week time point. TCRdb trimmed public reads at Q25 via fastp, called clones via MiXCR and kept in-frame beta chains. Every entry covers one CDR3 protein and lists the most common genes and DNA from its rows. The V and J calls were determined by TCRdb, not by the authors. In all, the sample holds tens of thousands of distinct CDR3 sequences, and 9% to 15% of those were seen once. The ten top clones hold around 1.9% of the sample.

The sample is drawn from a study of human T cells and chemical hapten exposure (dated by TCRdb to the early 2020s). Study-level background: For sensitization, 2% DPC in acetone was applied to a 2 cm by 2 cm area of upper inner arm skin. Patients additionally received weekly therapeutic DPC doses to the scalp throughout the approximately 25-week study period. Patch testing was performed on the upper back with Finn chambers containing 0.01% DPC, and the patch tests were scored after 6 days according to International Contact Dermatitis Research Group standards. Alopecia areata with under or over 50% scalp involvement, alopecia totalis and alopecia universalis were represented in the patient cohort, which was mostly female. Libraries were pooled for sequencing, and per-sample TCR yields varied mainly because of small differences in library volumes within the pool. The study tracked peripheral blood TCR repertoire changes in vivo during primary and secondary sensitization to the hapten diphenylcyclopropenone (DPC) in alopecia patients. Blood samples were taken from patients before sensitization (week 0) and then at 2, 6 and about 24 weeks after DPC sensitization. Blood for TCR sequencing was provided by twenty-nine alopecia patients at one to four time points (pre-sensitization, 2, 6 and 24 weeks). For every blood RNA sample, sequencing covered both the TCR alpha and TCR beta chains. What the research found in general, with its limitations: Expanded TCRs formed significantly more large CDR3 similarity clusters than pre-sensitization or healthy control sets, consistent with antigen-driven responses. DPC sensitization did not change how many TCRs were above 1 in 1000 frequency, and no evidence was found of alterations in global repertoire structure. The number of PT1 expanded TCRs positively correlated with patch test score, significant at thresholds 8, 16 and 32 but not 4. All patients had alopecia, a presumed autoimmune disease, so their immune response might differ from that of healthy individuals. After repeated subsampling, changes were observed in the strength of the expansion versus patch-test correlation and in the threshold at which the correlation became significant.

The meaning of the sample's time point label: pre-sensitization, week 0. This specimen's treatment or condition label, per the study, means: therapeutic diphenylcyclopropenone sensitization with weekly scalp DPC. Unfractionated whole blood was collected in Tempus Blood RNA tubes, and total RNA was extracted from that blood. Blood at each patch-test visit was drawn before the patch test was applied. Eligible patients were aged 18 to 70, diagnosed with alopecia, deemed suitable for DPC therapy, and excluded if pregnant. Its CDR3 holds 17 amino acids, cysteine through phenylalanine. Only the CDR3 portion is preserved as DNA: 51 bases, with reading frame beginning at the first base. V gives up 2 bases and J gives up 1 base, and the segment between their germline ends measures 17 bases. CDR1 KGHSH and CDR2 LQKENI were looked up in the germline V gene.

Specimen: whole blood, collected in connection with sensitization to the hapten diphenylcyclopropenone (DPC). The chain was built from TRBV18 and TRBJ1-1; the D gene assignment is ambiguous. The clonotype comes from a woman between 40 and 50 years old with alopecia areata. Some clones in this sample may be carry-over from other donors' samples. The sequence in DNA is TGTGCCAGCTCACCAACCCGAGACCCGTGGGGGAACACTGAAGCTTTCTTT. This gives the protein CASSPTRDPWGNTEAFF.